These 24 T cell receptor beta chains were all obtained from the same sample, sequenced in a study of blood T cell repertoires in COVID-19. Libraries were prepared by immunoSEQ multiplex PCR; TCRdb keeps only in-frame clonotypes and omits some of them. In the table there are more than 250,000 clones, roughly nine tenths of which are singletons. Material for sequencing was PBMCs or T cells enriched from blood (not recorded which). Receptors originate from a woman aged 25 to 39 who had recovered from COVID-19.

The CDR3 DNA is TGTGCCAGCAGCGTAGTGGCCGCCCTTACTGAAGCTTTCTTT. It translates to CASSVVAALTEAFF. V and J are TRBV9 and TRBJ1-1; no reliable D call. The V and J ends lost 0 bases and 5 bases respectively, with 11 bases between them. This CDR3 contains 14 residues. Germline-derived CDR1 and CDR2 are SGDLS and YYNGEE.

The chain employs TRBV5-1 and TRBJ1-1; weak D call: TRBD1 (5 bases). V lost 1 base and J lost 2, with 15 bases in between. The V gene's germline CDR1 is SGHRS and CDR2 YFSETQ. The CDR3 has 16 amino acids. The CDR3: CASSLSMAGINTEAFF. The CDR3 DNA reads TGCGCCAGCAGCTTGAGCATGGCAGGGATCAACACTGAAGCTTTCTTT.

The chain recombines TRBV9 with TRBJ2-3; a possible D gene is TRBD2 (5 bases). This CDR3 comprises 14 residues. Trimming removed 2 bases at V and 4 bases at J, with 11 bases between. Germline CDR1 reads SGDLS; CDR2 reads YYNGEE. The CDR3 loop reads CASSVGGRADTQYF. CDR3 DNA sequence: TGTGCCAGCAGCGTCGGCGGGCGGGCAGATACGCAGTATTTT.

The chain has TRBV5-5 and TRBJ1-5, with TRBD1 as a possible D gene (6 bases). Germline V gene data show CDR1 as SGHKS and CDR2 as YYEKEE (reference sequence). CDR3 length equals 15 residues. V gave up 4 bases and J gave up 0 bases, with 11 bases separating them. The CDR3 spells CASSGWTDSNQPQHF. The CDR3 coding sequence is TGTGCCAGCAGCGGCTGGACAGATAGCAATCAGCCCCAGCATTTT.

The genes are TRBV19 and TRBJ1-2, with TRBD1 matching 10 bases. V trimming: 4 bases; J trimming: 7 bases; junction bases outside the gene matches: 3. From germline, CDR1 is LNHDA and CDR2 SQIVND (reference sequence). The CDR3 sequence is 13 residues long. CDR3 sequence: CASSTRTGGGYTF. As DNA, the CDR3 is TGTGCCAGTAGTACCCGGACAGGGGGTGGCTACACCTTC.

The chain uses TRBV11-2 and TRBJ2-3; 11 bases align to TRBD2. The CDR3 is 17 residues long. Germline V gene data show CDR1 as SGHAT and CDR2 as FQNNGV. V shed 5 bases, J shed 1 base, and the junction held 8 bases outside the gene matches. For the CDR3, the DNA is TGTGCCAGCAGCCCAACTAGCGGGGGAAGGGGCACAGATACGCAGTATTTT. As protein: CASSPTSGGRGTDTQYF.

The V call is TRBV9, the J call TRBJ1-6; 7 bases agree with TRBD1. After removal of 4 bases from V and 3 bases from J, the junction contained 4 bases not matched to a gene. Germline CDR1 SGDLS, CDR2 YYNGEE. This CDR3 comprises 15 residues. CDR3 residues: CASSTTGVYNSPLHF. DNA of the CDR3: TGTGCCAGCAGCACTACAGGGGTCTATAATTCACCCCTCCACTTT.

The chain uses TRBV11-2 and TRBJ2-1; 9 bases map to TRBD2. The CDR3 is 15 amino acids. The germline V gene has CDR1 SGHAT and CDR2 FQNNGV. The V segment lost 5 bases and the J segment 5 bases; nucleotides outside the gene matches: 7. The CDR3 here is CASSRGLAGDNEQFF. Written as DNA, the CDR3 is TGTGCCAGCAGCCGGGGGTTAGCGGGGGACAATGAGCAGTTCTTC.

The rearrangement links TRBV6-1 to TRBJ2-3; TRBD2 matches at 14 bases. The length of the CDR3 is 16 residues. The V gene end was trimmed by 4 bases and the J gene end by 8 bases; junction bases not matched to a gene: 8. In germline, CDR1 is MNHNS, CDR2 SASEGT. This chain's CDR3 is CASSATSGGASGTQYF. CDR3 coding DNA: TGTGCCAGCAGTGCGACTAGCGGGGGGGCCTCAGGTACGCAGTATTTT.

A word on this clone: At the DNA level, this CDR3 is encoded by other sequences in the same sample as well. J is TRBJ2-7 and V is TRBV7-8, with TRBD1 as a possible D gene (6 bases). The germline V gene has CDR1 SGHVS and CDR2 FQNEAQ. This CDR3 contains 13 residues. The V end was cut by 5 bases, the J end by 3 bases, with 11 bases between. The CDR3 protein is CASSPDRIYEQYF. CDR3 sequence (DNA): TGTGCCAGCAGCCCGGACAGAATCTACGAGCAGTACTTC.

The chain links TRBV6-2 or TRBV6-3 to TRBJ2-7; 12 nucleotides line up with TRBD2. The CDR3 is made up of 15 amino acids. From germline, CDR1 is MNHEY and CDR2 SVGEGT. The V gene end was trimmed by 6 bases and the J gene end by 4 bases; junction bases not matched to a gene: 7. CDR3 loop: CASSLQLAGGYEQYF. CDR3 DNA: TGTGCCAGCAGCCTACAACTAGCGGGGGGATACGAGCAGTACTTC.

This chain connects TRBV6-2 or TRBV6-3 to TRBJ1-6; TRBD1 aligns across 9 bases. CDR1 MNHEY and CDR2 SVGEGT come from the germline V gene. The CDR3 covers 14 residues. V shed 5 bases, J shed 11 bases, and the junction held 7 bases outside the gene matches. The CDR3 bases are TGTGCCAGCAGTCAAGAACAGGGGGCAACACCCCTCCACTTT. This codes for CASSQEQGATPLHF.

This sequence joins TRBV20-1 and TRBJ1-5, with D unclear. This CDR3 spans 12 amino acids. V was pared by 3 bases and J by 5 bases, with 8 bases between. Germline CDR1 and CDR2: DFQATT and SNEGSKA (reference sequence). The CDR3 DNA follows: TGCAGTGCTAGTGGTCCGGATCAGCCCCAGCATTTT. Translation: CSASGPDQPQHF.

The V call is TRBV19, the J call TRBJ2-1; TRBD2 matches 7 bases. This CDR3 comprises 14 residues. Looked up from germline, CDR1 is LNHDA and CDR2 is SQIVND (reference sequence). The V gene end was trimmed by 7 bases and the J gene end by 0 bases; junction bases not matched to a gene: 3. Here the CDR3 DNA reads TGTGCCAGTACCCCGGGGGGCTCCTACAATGAGCAGTTCTTC. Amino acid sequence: CASTPGGSYNEQFF.

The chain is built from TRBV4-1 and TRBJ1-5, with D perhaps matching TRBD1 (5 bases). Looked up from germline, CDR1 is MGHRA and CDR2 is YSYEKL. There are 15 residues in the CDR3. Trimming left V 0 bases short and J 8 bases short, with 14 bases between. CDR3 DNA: TGCGCCAGCAGCCAAGATAGGGGAGGGCTGGAGCCCCAGCATTTT. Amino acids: CASSQDRGGLEPQHF.

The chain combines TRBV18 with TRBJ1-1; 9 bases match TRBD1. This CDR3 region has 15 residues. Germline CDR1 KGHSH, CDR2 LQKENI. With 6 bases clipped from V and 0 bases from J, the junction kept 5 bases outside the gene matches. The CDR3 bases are TGTGCCAGCTCCCGAGGACAGGGGATGAACACTGAAGCTTTCTTT. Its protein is CASSRGQGMNTEAFF.

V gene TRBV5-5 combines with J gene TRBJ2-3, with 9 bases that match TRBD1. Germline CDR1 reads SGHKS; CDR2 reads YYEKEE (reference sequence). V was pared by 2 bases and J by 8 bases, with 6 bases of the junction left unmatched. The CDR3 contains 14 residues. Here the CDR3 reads CASSFLQGASTQYF. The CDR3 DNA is TGTGCCAGCAGCTTCTTACAGGGGGCCAGTACGCAGTATTTT.

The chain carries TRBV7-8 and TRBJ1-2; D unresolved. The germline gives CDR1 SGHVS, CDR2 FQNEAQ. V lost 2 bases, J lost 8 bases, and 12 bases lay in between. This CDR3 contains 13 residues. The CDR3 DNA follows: TGTGCCAGCAGCTTACGGGGTACTGCGGGCTACACCTTC. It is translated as CASSLRGTAGYTF.

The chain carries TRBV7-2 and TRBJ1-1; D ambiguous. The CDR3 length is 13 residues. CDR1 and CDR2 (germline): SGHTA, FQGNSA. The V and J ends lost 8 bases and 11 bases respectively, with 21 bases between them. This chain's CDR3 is CASAIRPSREAFF. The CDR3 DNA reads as TGTGCCAGCGCCATTCGCCCCTCCCGTGAGGCTTTCTTT. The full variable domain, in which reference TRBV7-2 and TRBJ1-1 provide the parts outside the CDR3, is GAGVSQSPSNKVTEKGKDVELRCDPISGHTALYWYRQSLGQGLEFLIYFQGNSAPDKSGLPSDRFSAERTGGSVSTLTIQRTQQEDSAVYLCASAIRPSREAFFGQGTRLTVV.

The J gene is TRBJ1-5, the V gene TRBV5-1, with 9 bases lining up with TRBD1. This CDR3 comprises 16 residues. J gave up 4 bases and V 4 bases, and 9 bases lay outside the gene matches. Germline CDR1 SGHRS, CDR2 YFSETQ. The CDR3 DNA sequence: TGCGCCAGCAGCGTGTCCGGGACAGGGAATAATCAGCCCCAGCATTTT. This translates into CASSVSGTGNNQPQHF. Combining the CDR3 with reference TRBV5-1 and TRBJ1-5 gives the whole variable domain KAGVTQTPRYLIKTRGQQVTLSCSPISGHRSVSWYQQTPGQGLQFLFEYFSETQRNKGNFPGRFSGRQFSNSRSEMNVSTLELGDSALYLCASSVSGTGNNQPQHFGDGTRLSIL.

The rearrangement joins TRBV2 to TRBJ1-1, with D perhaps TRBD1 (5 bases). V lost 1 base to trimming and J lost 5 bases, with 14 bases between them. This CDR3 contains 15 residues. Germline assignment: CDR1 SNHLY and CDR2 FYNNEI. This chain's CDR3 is CASSEGMGGRTEAFF. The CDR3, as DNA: TGTGCCAGCAGTGAAGGGATGGGGGGGAGAACTGAAGCTTTCTTT.

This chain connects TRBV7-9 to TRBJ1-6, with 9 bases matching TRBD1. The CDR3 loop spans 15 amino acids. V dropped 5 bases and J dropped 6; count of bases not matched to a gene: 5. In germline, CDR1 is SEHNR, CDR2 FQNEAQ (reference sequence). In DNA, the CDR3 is TGTGCCAGCAGCGCCCGGACAGGGGTTAATTCACCCCTCCACTTT. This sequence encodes CASSARTGVNSPLHF.

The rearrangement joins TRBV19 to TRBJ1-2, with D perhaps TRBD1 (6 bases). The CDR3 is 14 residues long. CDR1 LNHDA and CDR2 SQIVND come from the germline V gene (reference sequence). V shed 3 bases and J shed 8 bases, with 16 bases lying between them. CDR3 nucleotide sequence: TGTGCCAGTAGTATCCCCGGCAGGGGCGGGGGCTACACCTTC. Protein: CASSIPGRGGGYTF.

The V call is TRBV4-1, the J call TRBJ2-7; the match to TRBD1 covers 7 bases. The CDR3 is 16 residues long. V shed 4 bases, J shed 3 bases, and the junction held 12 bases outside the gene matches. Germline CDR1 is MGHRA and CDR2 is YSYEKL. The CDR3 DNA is TGCGCCAGCAGCCTCATACACGAGGGGGCGGGCTACGAGCAGTACTTC. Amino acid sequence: CASSLIHEGAGYEQYF.